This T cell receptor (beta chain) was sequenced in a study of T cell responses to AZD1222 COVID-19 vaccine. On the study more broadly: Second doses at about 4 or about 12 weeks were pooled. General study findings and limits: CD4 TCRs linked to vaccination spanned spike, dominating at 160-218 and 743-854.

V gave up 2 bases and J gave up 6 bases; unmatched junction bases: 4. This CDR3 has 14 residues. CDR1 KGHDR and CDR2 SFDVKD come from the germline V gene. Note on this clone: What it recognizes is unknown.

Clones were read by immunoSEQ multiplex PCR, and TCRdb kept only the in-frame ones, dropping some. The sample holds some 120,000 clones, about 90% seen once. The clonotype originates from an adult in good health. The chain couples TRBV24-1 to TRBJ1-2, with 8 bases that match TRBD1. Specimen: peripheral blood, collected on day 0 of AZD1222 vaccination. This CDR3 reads CATSDSGGEDGYTF. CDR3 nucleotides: TGTGCCACCAGTGATTCAGGGGGCGAGGATGGCTACACCTTC.